This TCR beta chain was identified during a study of T cell changes during pregnancy in multiple sclerosis. Per the germline V gene, CDR1 is SEHNR and CDR2 is FQNEAQ (reference sequence). There are 14 residues in the CDR3. The ends were cut back, 5 bases at V and 5 bases at J, with 13 bases in the middle. Clones were sequenced by immunoSEQ multiplex PCR, and TCRdb holds only the in-frame ones, with some missing. The sample contains tens of thousands of clones, 94% of which appear only once. The sequences come from peripheral blood, collected in the second trimester of pregnancy. V usage is TRBV7-9 and J usage is TRBJ1-5; a weak D match, TRBD1 (6 bases). The TCR originated in a female donor in good health, enrolled as a control in a pregnancy study. The CDR3 nucleotides read TGTGCCAGCAGCCCAGACAGGCCGGATCAGCCCCAGCATTTT. Its translation is CASSPDRPDQPQHF.